This TCR beta chain was captured by sequencing in a study of T cell responses to AZD1222 COVID-19 vaccine. Broader study findings: Receipt of two AZD1222 doses was followed by a rise in Spike-specific TCR breadth and depth. Donor demographics were predominantly white British with a female majority; clonal diversity may be underestimated.

The CDR3 length is 13 residues. Trimming stripped 3 bases from V and 7 bases from J, with 12 bases between. Germline lookup yields CDR1 MNHEY and CDR2 SMNVEV (reference sequence). Worth noting for this clone: The target antigen is unknown.

Method: immunoSEQ multiplex PCR; TCRdb's copy keeps in-frame clones and lacks some. The table lists about 140,000 clones, 92% of them singletons. This TCR derives from an adult who received the AZD1222 COVID-19 vaccine. The sequencing here drew on peripheral blood, taken 28 days after the second AZD1222 dose. The chain employs TRBV27 and TRBJ1-2, with D maybe TRBD1 (6 bases). The CDR3 loop reads CASSLAQGGGYTF. The CDR3 DNA follows: TGTGCCAGCAGTTTGGCACAGGGAGGTGGCTACACCTTC.